The 2 T cell receptor beta chains below come from one sample, sequenced in a study of radiation and T cells in renal cell carcinoma. Treatment defined: 15 Gy SBRT to primary tumor, nephrectomy 4 weeks later. Data came from immunoSEQ multiplex PCR; TCRdb stores just in-frame clones and leaves some out. The sample carries 15,000 to 20,000 clones, around 66% recorded once. The material was tumor tissue, obtained from a patient whose treatment included radiotherapy and nephrectomy. All receptors come from a woman aged 70 to 79 with renal cell carcinoma.

This clone was detected many times. The CDR3 nucleotides are TGTGCCACCAGCGGGCAGGGGAATCAGCCCCAGCATTTT. Its protein product is CATSGQGNQPQHF. The V call is TRBV15, the J call TRBJ1-5, with D possibly TRBD1 on 6 matching bases. The CDR3 has 13 residues. The V gene's germline CDR1 is LNHNV and CDR2 YYDKDF (reference sequence). Trimming left V 5 bases short and J 4 bases short, with 9 bases between.

This chain connects TRBV7-3 to TRBJ1-1, with D possibly being TRBD1 (6 bases). The V end was cut by 5 bases, the J end by 1 base, with 17 bases between. The CDR3 is 16 amino acids. Per germline, CDR1 SGHTA and CDR2 FQGTGA. CDR3 in DNA: TGTGCCAGCAGCCCGCAGGGACACCCGAGGAACACTGAAGCTTTCTTT. Translation: CASSPQGHPRNTEAFF.